Listed below are T cell receptor beta chains from one sample, sequenced in a study of PD-1 blockade in classical Hodgkin lymphoma. Assay used: immunoSEQ multiplex PCR; TCRdb lists only in-frame clones, some missing. The sample lists about 99,000 clones; approximately 80% were seen once. The sequencing here drew on peripheral blood mononuclear cells (PBMCs), taken before the second cycle of nivolumab. The receptors stem from a human donor with classical Hodgkin lymphoma. Both conserved end residues are part of each CDR3. The D gene is left open where the match is weak. Part of the rows lack a size; the others show once, few, many or a class for expanded clones.

J gene	D gene	clone size	V gene	CDR3 protein	CDR3 DNA
TRBJ1-1	-	-	TRBV7-2	CASLLRGNTEAFF	TGTGCCAGCCTTCTAAGGGGGAACACTGAAGCTTTCTTT
TRBJ2-7	-	-	TRBV5-1	CASSFGPGTQYEQYF	TGCGCCAGCAGCTTCGGACCCGGGACCCAATACGAGCAGTACTTC
TRBJ1-1	-	-	TRBV30	CAWSAQFGTEAFF	TGTGCCTGGAGTGCCCAATTCGGCACTGAAGCTTTCTTT
TRBJ2-2	-	-	TRBV9	CASSVVGGTGELFF	TGTGCCAGCAGCGTAGTAGGCGGAACCGGGGAGCTGTTTTTT
TRBJ1-3	TRBD1	-	TRBV10-3	CAISEPGQGAGNTIYF	TGTGCCATCAGTGAGCCCGGACAGGGGGCTGGAAACACCATATATTTT
TRBJ1-5	-	few	TRBV9	CASSVAAVGQPQHF	TGTGCCAGCAGCGTAGCAGCGGTCGGTCAGCCCCAGCATTTT
TRBJ2-7	-	-	TRBV6-6	CASSQDRRGYEQYF	TGTGCCAGCAGCCAAGACAGGAGGGGTTACGAGCAGTACTTC
TRBJ2-7	TRBD2	few	TRBV5-6	CASSLFGGRDEQYF	TGTGCCAGCAGCTTGTTTGGCGGGAGGGACGAGCAGTACTTC
TRBJ1-2	TRBD1	-	TRBV9	CASSPRPGTGLNGYTF	TGTGCCAGCAGCCCACGTCCCGGGACAGGGTTGAATGGCTACACCTTC
TRBJ2-7	-	-	TRBV11-2	CASSQFGLGAGGYEQYF	TGTGCCAGCAGCCAATTCGGCTTGGGGGCTGGTGGGTACGAGCAGTACTTC
TRBJ2-1	-	few	TRBV19	CASSLQHYNEQFF	TGTGCCAGTAGTCTCCAGCACTACAATGAGCAGTTCTTC
TRBJ2-1	TRBD2	once	TRBV6-1	CASSEYPGGLYNEQFF	TGTGCCAGCAGTGAATACCCGGGAGGGCTCTACAATGAGCAGTTCTTC
TRBJ1-1	-	-	TRBV18	CASSPGINTEAFF	TGTGCCAGCTCACCAGGCATCAACACTGAAGCTTTCTTT
TRBJ2-3	TRBD2	-	TRBV12-5	CASGLVAFTSGKADTQYF	TGTGCTAGTGGTTTGGTAGCTTTTACTAGCGGGAAGGCAGATACGCAGTATTTT
TRBJ2-7	TRBD2	-	TRBV5-4	CASSSGTSGSYEQYF	TGTGCCAGCAGCTCAGGGACTAGCGGGTCCTACGAGCAGTACTTC
TRBJ1-4	-	once	TRBV4-1	CASSQGVADGSNEKLFF	TGCGCCAGCAGCCAGGGCGTCGCGGACGGGTCGAATGAAAAACTGTTTTTT
TRBJ1-1	-	-	TRBV7-9	CASSFVMNTEAFF	TGTGCCAGCAGCTTTGTGATGAACACTGAAGCTTTCTTT
TRBJ2-2	-	once	TRBV18	CASSPGTRGTGELFF	TGTGCCAGCTCACCGGGGACCCGGGGAACCGGGGAGCTGTTTTTT
TRBJ2-3	TRBD1	few	TRBV5-4	CASSSMTGSTDTQYF	TGTGCCAGCAGCTCGATGACAGGGAGCACAGATACGCAGTATTTT
TRBJ1-2	-	-	TRBV30	CAWSRQGNDGYTF	TGTGCCTGGAGTCGGCAGGGGAATGATGGCTACACCTTC
TRBJ1-2	TRBD1	few	TRBV6-4	CASSDGQGVYGYTF	TGTGCCAGCAGTGACGGACAGGGTGTGTATGGCTACACCTTC
TRBJ2-3	TRBD2	-	TRBV7-9	CASSDGLAGWSDTQYF	TGTGCCAGCAGCGACGGACTAGCGGGATGGTCGGATACGCAGTATTTT
TRBJ1-1	-	-	TRBV5-4	CASSARTENTEAFF	TGTGCCAGCAGCGCACGGACGGAGAACACTGAAGCTTTCTTT
TRBJ2-1	TRBD2	-	TRBV4-2	CASSQERGSVFF	TGTGCCAGCAGCCAAGAACGCGGGAGCGTCTTCTTC
TRBJ2-6	TRBD2	few	TRBV7-2	CARRTSGTSGANVLTF	TGTGCCAGGAGGACTAGCGGAACCTCTGGGGCCAACGTCCTGACTTTC